This record covers a single TCR beta chain. This clone was picked up one time. The antigen it binds to is not known. Within one base of it there is no much larger clone, and no base qualities were kept. The method was the immunoSEQ multiplex PCR assay. TCRdb took this table from immuneACCESS and kept in-frame rearrangements with V and J called. Such tables lack part of the clones; where checked against another copy, unresolved V genes explain under half of the gap, and the rest is unexplained. The sample yields around 130,000 clones; around 93% were counted once. Around 6% of the sample is held by the ten biggest clonotypes. Sequences KGHSH (CDR1) and LQKENI (CDR2) are obtained from the germline V gene. From the cysteine through the phenylalanine, the CDR3 covers 16 amino acids. Left in the record is the CDR3 DNA by itself, 48 bases read in frame from the first base. V sheds 0 bases and J sheds 1 base, leaving 11 bases between their ends.

The sample is drawn from a study of T cell changes during pregnancy in multiple sclerosis (dated by TCRdb to between 2018 and 2021). Concerning the study at large: Changes in the T cell repertoire over the course of pregnancy were examined in this study in women with multiple sclerosis.

This specimen was peripheral blood, taken before pregnancy. In this chain, TRBV18 is recombined with TRBJ2-3, with the D gene too uncertain to name. The receptor was isolated from a female donor with multiple sclerosis, enrolled in a pregnancy study. In nucleotide form, the sequence is TGTGCCAGCTCACCACCAGCGCAAGTCGGCACAGATACGCAGTATTTT. The encoded protein is CASSPPAQVGTDTQYF.